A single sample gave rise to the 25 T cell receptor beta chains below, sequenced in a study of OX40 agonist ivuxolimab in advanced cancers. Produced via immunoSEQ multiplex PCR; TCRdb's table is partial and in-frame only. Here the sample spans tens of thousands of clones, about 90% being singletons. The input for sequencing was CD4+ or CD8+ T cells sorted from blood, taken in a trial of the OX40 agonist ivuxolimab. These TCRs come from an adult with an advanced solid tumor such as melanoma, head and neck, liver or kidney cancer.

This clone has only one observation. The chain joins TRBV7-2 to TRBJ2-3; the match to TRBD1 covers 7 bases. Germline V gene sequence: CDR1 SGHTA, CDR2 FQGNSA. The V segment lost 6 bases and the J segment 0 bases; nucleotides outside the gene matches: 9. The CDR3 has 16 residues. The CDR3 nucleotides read TGTGCCAGCAGTGGGAACAGGGGAACTAGCACAGATACGCAGTATTTT. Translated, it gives CASSGNRGTSTDTQYF.

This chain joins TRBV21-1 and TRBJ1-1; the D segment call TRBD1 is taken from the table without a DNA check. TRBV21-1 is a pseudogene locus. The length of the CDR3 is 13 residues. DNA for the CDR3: TGTGCCAGCAGCAATGGGGCCGGCACTGAAGCTTTCTTT. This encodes CASSNGAGTEAFF.

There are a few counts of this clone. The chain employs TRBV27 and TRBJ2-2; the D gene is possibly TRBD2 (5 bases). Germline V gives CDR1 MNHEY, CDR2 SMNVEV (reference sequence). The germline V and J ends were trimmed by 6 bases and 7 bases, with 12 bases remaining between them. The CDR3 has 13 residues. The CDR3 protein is CASRDSLVGELFF. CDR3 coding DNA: TGTGCCAGCAGGGACTCTTTGGTCGGGGAGCTGTTTTTT.

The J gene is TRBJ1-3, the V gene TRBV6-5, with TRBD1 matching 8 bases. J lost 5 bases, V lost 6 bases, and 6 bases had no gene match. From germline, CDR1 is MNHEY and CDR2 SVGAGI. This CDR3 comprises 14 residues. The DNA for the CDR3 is TGTGCCAGCAGCACGGACAGGGAGAGAAACACCATATATTTT. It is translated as CASSTDRERNTIYF.

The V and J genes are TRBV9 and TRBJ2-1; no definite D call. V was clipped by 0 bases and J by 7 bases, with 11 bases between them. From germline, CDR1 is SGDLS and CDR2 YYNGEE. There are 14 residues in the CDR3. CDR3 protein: CASSVEMGLNEQFF. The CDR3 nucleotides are TGTGCCAGCAGCGTAGAGATGGGGTTAAATGAGCAGTTCTTC.

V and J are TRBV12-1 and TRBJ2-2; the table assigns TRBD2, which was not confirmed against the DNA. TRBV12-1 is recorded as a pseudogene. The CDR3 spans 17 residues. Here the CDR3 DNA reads TGTGCCAGCAGCTTTGCCGGGCTCGAGGGCCTAACCGGGGAGCTGTTTTTT. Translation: CASSFAGLEGLTGELFF.

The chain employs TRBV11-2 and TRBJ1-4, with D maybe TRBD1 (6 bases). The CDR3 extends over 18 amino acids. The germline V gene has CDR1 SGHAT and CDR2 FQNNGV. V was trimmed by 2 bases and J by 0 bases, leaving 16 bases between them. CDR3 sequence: CASSLRRTENATNEKLFF. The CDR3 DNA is TGTGCCAGCAGCTTACGTCGGACAGAAAATGCAACTAATGAAAAACTGTTTTTT.

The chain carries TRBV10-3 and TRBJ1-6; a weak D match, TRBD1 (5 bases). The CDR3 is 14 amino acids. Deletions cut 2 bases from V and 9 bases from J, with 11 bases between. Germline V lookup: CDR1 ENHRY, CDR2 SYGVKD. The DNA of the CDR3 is TGTGCCATCAGTGAGAGACAGCGTTTTTCACCCCTCCACTTT. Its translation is CAISERQRFSPLHF.

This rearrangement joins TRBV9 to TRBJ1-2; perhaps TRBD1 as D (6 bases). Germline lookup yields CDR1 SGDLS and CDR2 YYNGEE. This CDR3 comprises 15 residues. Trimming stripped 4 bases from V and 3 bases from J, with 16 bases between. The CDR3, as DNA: TGTGCCAGCAGCTTCTACCAGGGGATGGACTATGGCTACACCTTC. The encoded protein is CASSFYQGMDYGYTF.

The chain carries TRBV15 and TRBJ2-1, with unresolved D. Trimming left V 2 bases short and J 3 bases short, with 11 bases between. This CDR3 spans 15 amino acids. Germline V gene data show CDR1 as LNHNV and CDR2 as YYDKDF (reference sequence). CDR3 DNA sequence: TGTGCCACCAGCAGAACCCTAGTTTACTACAATGAGCAGTTCTTC. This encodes CATSRTLVYYNEQFF.

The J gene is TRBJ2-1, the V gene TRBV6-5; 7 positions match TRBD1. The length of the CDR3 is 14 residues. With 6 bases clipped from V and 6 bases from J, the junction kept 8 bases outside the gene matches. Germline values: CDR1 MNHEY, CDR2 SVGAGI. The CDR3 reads CASRRTGDINEQFF. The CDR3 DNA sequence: TGTGCCAGCAGACGTACAGGGGATATCAATGAGCAGTTCTTC.

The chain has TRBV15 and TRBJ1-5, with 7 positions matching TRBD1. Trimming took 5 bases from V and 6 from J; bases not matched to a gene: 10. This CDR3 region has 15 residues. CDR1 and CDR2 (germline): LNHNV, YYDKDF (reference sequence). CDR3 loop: CATSRTGDSFQPQHF. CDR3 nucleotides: TGTGCCACCAGCCGCACAGGGGACAGTTTTCAGCCCCAGCATTTT.

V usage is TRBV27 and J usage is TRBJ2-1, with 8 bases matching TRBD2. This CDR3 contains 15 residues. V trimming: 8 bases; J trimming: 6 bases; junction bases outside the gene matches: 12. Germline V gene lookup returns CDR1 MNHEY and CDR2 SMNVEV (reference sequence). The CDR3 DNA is TGTGCCAGCGGCAAACTAGCGGACGCAGTCAATGAGCAGTTCTTC. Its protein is CASGKLADAVNEQFF.

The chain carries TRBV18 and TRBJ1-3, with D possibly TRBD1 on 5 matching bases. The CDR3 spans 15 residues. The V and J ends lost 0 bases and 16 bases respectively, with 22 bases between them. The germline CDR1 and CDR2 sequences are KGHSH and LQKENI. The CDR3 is CASSPPGGTAKPLYF. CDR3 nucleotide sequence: TGTGCCAGCTCACCACCCGGCGGGACGGCTAAGCCCCTCTATTTT.

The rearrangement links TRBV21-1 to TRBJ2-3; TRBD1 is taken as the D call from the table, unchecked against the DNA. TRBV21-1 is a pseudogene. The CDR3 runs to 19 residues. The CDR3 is CASSKERDRESGSTDTQYF. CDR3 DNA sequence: TGTGCCAGCAGCAAAGAGCGAGACAGGGAGAGCGGTAGCACAGATACGCAGTATTTT.

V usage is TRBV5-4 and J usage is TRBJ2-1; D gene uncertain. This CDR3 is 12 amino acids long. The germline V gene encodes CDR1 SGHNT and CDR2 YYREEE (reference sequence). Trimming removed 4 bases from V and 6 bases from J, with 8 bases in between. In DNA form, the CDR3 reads TGTGCCAGCAGCCTAGACACCAATGAGCAGTTCTTC. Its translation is CASSLDTNEQFF.

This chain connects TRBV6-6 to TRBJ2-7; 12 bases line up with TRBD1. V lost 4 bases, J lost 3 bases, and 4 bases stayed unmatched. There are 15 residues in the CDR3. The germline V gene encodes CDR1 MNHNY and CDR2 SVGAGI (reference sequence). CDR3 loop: CASSLGQGAIYEQYF. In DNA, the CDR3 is TGTGCCAGCAGTTTGGGACAGGGGGCGATCTACGAGCAGTACTTC.

CDR3 sequence: CASRKGTVGADEQYF. CDR3 coding DNA: TGCGCCAGCAGAAAAGGTACAGTTGGCGCGGACGAGCAGTACTTC. This chain joins TRBV4-1 and TRBJ2-7, with unresolved D. The V gene lost 6 bases and the J gene lost 5 bases, with 20 bases spanning the gap. The CDR3 covers 15 residues. CDR1 and CDR2 from the germline V gene are MGHRA and YSYEKL.

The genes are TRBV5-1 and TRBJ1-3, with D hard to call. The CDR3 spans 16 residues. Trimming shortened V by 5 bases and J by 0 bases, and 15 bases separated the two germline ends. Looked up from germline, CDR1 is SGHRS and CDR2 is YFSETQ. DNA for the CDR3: TGCGCCAGCAGACCGCAGGACGTCAACTCTGGAAACACCATATATTTT. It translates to CASRPQDVNSGNTIYF.

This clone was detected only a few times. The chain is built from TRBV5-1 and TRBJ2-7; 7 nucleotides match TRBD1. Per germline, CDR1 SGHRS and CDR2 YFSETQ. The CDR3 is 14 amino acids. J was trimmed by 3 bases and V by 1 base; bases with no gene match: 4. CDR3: CASSLKTGVYEQYF. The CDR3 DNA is TGCGCCAGCAGCTTGAAAACAGGGGTCTACGAGCAGTACTTC.

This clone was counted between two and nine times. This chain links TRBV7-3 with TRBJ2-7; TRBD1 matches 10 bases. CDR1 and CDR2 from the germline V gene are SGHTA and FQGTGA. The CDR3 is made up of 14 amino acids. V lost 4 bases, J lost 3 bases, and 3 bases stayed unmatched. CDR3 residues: CASSSGTGDYEQYF. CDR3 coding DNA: TGTGCCAGCAGCTCCGGGACAGGGGACTACGAGCAGTACTTC.

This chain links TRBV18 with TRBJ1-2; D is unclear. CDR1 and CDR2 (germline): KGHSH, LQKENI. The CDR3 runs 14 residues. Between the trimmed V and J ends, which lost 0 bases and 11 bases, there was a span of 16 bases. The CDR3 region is CASSPPDGRQRYTF. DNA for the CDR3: TGTGCCAGCTCACCACCGGATGGACGGCAACGGTACACCTTC.

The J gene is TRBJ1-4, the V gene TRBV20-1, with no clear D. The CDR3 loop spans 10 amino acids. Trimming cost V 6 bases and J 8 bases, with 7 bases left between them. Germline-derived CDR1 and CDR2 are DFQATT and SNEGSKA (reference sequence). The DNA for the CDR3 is TGCAGTGCCCTTCGCGAAAAACTGTTTTTT. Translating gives CSALREKLFF.

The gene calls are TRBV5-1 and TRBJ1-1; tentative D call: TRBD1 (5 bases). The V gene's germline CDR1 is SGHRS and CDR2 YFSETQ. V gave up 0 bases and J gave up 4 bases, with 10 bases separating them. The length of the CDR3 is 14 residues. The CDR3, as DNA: TGCGCCAGCAGCTTGGTATTGGGGGGCACTGAAGCTTTCTTT. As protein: CASSLVLGGTEAFF.

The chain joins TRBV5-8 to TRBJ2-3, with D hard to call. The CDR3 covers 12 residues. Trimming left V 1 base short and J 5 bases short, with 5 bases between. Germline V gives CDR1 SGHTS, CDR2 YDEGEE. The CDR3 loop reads CASSLRGDTQYF. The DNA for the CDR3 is TGTGCCAGCAGCTTGCGTGGAGATACGCAGTATTTT.